A selection of T cell receptor beta chains follows, all from one sample in a study of cytomegalovirus exposure and HLA in healthy donors. Profiling relied on immunoSEQ multiplex PCR, and the TCRdb table lists in-frame clones only, not all of them. The sample includes around 150,000 clones, about 85% seen only once; the top ten take more than 2%. The sequenced material came from PBMCs. The origin of the receptors is a man between 18 and 29 years old in good health and CMV-seropositive. The CDR3 runs from the conserved cysteine through the conserved F or W. The order of the fields is J gene, clone size, V gene, CDR3 protein. Clone size is not always given. Where it is, it says once, few, many or a class for expanded clones.

j_call: TRBJ1-6; clone_size: NA; v_call: TRBV6-4; cdr3_aa: CASSEGTADNSPLHF
j_call: TRBJ2-3; clone_size: once; v_call: TRBV15; cdr3_aa: CATSRVAGALDTQYF
j_call: TRBJ1-4; clone_size: few; v_call: TRBV2; cdr3_aa: CASRDRVGSEKLFF
j_call: TRBJ2-7; clone_size: few; v_call: TRBV6-6; cdr3_aa: CASEPGLAGNEQYF
j_call: TRBJ1-1; clone_size: once; v_call: TRBV9; cdr3_aa: CASNPRGNTEAFF
j_call: TRBJ2-7; clone_size: NA; v_call: TRBV4-3; cdr3_aa: CASSPRPGDPYEQYF
j_call: TRBJ1-6; clone_size: NA; v_call: TRBV15; cdr3_aa: CATSRTGGDSPLHF
j_call: TRBJ2-5; clone_size: NA; v_call: TRBV7-7; cdr3_aa: CASSLRTSGETQYF
j_call: TRBJ2-1; clone_size: NA; v_call: TRBV10-1; cdr3_aa: CASSGENGNEQFF
j_call: TRBJ2-1; clone_size: NA; v_call: TRBV7-2; cdr3_aa: CASNPGLAGDNEQFF
j_call: TRBJ1-1; clone_size: NA; v_call: TRBV7-9; cdr3_aa: CASSFGDSGNTEAFF
j_call: TRBJ2-7; clone_size: NA; v_call: TRBV4-1; cdr3_aa: CASSQASDRATYEQYF
j_call: TRBJ2-7; clone_size: NA; v_call: TRBV2; cdr3_aa: CASSDLRYEQYF
j_call: TRBJ2-3; clone_size: NA; v_call: TRBV25-1; cdr3_aa: CASTRGSTDTQYF
j_call: TRBJ1-1; clone_size: once; v_call: TRBV9; cdr3_aa: CASSATVNTEAFF
j_call: TRBJ2-2; clone_size: NA; v_call: TRBV4-1; cdr3_aa: CASSHMGLAGGVGELFF
j_call: TRBJ1-4; clone_size: NA; v_call: TRBV5-5; cdr3_aa: CASSLGPQQGSAEKLFF
j_call: TRBJ2-1; clone_size: NA; v_call: TRBV19; cdr3_aa: CASSIPGPRGGLLDEQFF
j_call: TRBJ2-5; clone_size: NA; v_call: TRBV6-4; cdr3_aa: CARQGGDRGQETQYF
j_call: TRBJ1-1; clone_size: NA; v_call: TRBV10-3; cdr3_aa: CAIRREQGIGTEAFF
j_call: TRBJ1-1; clone_size: NA; v_call: TRBV18; cdr3_aa: CASSPVGQGIPIEDTEAFF
j_call: TRBJ2-7; clone_size: NA; v_call: TRBV19; cdr3_aa: CASSSGRPSGHLYEQYF
j_call: TRBJ1-2; clone_size: NA; v_call: TRBV11-2; cdr3_aa: CASSLTTGGEGYTF
j_call: TRBJ1-4; clone_size: once; v_call: TRBV6-5; cdr3_aa: CASSFGRGISEKLFF
j_call: TRBJ2-7; clone_size: NA; v_call: TRBV9; cdr3_aa: CASSVDGGGAYEQYF
j_call: TRBJ2-2; clone_size: NA; v_call: TRBV10-3; cdr3_aa: CAISEAGTDTGELFF
j_call: TRBJ2-7; clone_size: NA; v_call: TRBV4-3; cdr3_aa: CASSQDFITGTGIYEQYF
j_call: TRBJ2-1; clone_size: NA; v_call: TRBV18; cdr3_aa: CASSPTGLAGRNEQFF
j_call: TRBJ1-6; clone_size: NA; v_call: TRBV5-4; cdr3_aa: CASSIGQGADNSPLHF
j_call: TRBJ2-3; clone_size: NA; v_call: TRBV7-2; cdr3_aa: CASSLPGVWVGYF
j_call: TRBJ1-5; clone_size: once; v_call: TRBV7-6; cdr3_aa: CASSLGLNTAPNQPQHF
j_call: TRBJ1-1; clone_size: NA; v_call: TRBV19; cdr3_aa: CASSGYSSMNTEAFF
j_call: TRBJ1-5; clone_size: NA; v_call: TRBV7-8; cdr3_aa: CASSPEGGREQPQHF
j_call: TRBJ1-5; clone_size: few; v_call: TRBV6-5; cdr3_aa: CASSYEERQPQHF
j_call: TRBJ2-1; clone_size: NA; v_call: TRBV2; cdr3_aa: CASSGLGAMEQFF
j_call: TRBJ1-2; clone_size: NA; v_call: TRBV7-2; cdr3_aa: CASSLGAGMDGYTF
j_call: TRBJ1-2; clone_size: NA; v_call: TRBV18; cdr3_aa: CASSPLGDRNYGYTF
j_call: TRBJ2-5; clone_size: NA; v_call: TRBV7-8; cdr3_aa: CASSALRVQETQYF
j_call: TRBJ2-2; clone_size: NA; v_call: TRBV4-3; cdr3_aa: CASSQYRGSNTGELFF
j_call: TRBJ2-2; clone_size: NA; v_call: TRBV2; cdr3_aa: CASRLTAPGELFF
j_call: TRBJ1-2; clone_size: NA; v_call: TRBV9; cdr3_aa: CASSETWTGSRAGGYTF
j_call: TRBJ1-2; clone_size: NA; v_call: TRBV11-2; cdr3_aa: CASSLTGQSYGYTF
j_call: TRBJ1-6; clone_size: once; v_call: TRBV27; cdr3_aa: CASTPGGNSPLHF
j_call: TRBJ1-6; clone_size: NA; v_call: TRBV6-5; cdr3_aa: CASSYFKGMGLHF
j_call: TRBJ2-5; clone_size: NA; v_call: TRBV5-8; cdr3_aa: CASSLVRGPQETQYF
j_call: TRBJ2-1; clone_size: NA; v_call: TRBV10-3; cdr3_aa: CATALAKNEQFF
j_call: TRBJ2-7; clone_size: NA; v_call: TRBV15; cdr3_aa: CATSRDYTGTSGGDAEYF
j_call: TRBJ1-6; clone_size: NA; v_call: TRBV6-5; cdr3_aa: CASSYGARASSPLHF
j_call: TRBJ1-2; clone_size: NA; v_call: TRBV5-1; cdr3_aa: CASSSGQGASNYGYTF
j_call: TRBJ1-1; clone_size: once; v_call: TRBV9; cdr3_aa: CASGGGNTEAFF
j_call: TRBJ1-4; clone_size: NA; v_call: TRBV27; cdr3_aa: CASGRQGANEKLFF
j_call: TRBJ2-2; clone_size: NA; v_call: TRBV5-1; cdr3_aa: CASSLAGYTGELFF
j_call: TRBJ1-1; clone_size: NA; v_call: TRBV5-1; cdr3_aa: CASSFSQGNTEAFF
j_call: TRBJ2-3; clone_size: few; v_call: TRBV5-6; cdr3_aa: CASSLVGGGTDTQYF
j_call: TRBJ2-1; clone_size: NA; v_call: TRBV30; cdr3_aa: CAWRQDPRGEQFF